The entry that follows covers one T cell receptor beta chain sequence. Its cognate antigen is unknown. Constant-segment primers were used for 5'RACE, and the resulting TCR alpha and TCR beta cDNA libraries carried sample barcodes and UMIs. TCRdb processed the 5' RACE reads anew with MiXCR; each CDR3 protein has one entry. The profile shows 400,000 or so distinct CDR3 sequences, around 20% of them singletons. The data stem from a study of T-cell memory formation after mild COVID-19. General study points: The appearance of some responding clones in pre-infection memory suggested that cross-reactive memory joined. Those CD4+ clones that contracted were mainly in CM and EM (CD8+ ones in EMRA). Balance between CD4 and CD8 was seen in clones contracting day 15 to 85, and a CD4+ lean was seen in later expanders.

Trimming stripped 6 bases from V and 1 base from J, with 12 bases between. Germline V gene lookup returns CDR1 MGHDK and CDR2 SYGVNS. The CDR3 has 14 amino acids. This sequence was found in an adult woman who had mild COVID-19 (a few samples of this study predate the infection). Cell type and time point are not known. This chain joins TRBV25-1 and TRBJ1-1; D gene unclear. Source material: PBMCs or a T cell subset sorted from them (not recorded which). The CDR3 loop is CASRIGTANTEAFF. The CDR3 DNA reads TGTGCCAGCAGAATCGGAACAGCGAACACTGAAGCTTTCTTT. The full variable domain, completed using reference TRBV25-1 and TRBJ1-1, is EADIYQTPRYLVIGTGKKITLECSQTMGHDKMYWYQQDPGMELHLIHYSYGVNSTEKGDLSSESTVSRIRTEHFPLTLESARPSHTSQYLCASRIGTANTEAFFGQGTRLTVV.